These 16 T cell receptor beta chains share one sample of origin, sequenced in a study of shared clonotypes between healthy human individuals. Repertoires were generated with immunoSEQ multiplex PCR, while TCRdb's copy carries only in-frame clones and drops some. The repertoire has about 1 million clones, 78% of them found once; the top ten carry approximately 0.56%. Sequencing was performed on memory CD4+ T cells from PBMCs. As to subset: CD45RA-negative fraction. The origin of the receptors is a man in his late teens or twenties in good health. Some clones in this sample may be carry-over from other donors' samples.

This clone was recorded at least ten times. CDR3 region: CSVGGDLNEQYF. CDR3 coding DNA: TGCAGCGTTGGGGGGGACCTCAACGAGCAGTACTTC. The chain carries TRBV29-1 and TRBJ2-7; TRBD2 is a possible D gene (6 bases). The germline gives CDR1 SQVTM, CDR2 ANQGSEA. V was clipped by 4 bases and J by 5 bases, with 12 bases between them. CDR3 size: 12 residues.

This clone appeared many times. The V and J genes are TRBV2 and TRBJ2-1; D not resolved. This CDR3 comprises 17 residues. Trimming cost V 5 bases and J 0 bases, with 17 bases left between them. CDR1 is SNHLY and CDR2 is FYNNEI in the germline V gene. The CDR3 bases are TGTGCCAGCAGTAATCTCTTGGCGGTAAGCTCCTACAATGAGCAGTTCTTC. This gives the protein CASSNLLAVSSYNEQFF.

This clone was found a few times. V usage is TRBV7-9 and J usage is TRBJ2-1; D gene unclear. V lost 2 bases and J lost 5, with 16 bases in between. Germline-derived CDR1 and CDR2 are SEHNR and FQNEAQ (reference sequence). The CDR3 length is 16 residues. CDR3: CASSLRSRDGNNEQFF. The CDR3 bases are TGTGCCAGCAGCTTAAGGTCTAGGGATGGGAACAATGAGCAGTTCTTC.

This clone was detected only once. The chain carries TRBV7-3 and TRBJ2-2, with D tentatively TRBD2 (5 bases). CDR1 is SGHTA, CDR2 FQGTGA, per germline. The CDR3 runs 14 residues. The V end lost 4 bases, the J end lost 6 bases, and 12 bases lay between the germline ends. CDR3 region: CASSSTPGAGELFF. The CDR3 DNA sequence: TGTGCCAGCAGCTCGACACCCGGGGCCGGGGAGCTGTTTTTT.

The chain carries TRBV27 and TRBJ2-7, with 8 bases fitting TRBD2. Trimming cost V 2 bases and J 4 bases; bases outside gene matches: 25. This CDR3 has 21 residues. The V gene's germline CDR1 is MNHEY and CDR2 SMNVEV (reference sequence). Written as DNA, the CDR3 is TGTGCCAGCAGTTTAAGTAAGTCAGTTGGGCGGGAGGCCCAGAAGGAGTACGAGCAGTACTTC. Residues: CASSLSKSVGREAQKEYEQYF.

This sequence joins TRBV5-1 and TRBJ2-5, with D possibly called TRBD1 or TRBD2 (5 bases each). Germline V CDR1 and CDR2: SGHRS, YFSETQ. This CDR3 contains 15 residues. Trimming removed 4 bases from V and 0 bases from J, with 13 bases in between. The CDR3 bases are TGCGCCAGCAGCCCGATGCGAGGGGACCAAGAGACCCAGTACTTC. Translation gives CASSPMRGDQETQYF.

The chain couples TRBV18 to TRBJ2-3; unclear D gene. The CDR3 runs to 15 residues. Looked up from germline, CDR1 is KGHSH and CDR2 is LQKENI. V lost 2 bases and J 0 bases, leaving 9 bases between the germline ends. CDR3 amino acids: CASSPYLASTDTQYF. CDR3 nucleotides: TGTGCCAGCTCACCATATCTGGCTAGCACAGATACGCAGTATTTT.

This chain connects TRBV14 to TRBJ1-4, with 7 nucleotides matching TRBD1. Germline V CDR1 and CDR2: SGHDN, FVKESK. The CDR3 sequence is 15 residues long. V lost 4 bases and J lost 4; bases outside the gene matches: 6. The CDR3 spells CASSPVDRDNEKLFF. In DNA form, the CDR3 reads TGTGCCAGCAGCCCGGTAGACAGGGATAATGAAAAACTGTTTTTT.

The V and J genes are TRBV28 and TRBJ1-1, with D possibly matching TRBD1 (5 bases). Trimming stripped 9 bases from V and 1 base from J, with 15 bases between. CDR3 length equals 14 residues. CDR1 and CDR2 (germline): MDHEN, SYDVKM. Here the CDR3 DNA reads TGTGCCAGTGTTCCAGGGAGTTGGAACACTGAAGCTTTCTTT. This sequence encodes CASVPGSWNTEAFF.

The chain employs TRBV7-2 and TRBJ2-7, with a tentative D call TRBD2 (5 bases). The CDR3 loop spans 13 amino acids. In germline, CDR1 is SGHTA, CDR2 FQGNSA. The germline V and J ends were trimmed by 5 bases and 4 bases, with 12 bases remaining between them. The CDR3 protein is CASSAKPGYEQYF. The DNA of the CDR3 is TGTGCCAGCAGCGCAAAACCGGGATACGAGCAGTACTTC.

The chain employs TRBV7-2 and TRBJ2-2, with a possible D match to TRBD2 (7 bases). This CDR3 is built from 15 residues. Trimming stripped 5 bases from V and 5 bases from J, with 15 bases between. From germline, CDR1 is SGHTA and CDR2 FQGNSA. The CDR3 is CASSQGGAWTGELFF. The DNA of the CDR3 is TGTGCCAGCAGCCAAGGGGGGGCTTGGACCGGGGAGCTGTTTTTT.

The CDR3, as DNA: TGTGCCAGTAGCGGCAGGGGGCTGGGGACCGGGGAGCTGTTTTTT. This gives the protein CASSGRGLGTGELFF. The chain employs TRBV19 and TRBJ2-2; TRBD1 matches at 8 bases. V trimming: 6 bases; J trimming: 5 bases; junction bases outside the gene matches: 8. The CDR3 spans 15 residues. Germline CDR1 is LNHDA and CDR2 is SQIVND (reference sequence).

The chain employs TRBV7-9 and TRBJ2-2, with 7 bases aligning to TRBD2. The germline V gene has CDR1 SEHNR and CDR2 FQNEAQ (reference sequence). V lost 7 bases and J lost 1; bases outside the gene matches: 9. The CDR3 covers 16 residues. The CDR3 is CASNPRASGNTGELFF. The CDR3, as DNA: TGTGCCAGCAACCCTCGGGCTAGCGGGAACACCGGGGAGCTGTTTTTT.

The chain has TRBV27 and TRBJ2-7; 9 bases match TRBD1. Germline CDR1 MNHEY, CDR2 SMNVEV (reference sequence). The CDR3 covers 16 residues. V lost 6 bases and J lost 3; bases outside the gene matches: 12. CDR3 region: CASRKTDRGWDYEQYF. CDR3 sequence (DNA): TGTGCCAGCAGAAAAACCGACAGGGGGTGGGACTACGAGCAGTACTTC.

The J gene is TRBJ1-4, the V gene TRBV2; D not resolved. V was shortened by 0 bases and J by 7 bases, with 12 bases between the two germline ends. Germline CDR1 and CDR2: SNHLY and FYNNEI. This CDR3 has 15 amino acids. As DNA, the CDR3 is TGTGCCAGCAGTGAAGCGTTAGGGTACGGTGAAAAACTGTTTTTT. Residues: CASSEALGYGEKLFF.

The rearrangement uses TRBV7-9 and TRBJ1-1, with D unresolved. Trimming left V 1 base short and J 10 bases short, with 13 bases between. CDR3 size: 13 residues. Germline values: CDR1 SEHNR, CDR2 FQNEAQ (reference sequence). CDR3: CASSLEIRTRAFF. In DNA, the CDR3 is TGTGCCAGCAGCTTAGAGATCCGAACTCGAGCTTTCTTT.